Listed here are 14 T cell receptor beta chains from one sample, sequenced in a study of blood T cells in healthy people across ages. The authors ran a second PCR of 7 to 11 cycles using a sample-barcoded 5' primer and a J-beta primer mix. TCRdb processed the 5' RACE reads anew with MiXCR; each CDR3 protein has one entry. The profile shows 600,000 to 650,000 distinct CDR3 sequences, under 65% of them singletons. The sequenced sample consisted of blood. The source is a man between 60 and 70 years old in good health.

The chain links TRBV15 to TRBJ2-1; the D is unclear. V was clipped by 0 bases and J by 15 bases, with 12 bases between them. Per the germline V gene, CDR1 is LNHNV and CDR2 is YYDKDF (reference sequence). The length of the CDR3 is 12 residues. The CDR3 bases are TGTGCCACCAGCAGAGATGCCGGTCATCCGTTCTTC. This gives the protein CATSRDAGHPFF.

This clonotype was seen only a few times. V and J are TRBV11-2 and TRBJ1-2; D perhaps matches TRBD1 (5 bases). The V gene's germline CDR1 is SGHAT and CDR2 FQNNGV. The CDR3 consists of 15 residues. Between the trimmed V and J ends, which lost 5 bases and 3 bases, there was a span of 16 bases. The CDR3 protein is CASSPRRGSHYGYTF. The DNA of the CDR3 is TGTGCCAGCAGCCCGAGGCGGGGGTCCCACTATGGCTACACCTTC.

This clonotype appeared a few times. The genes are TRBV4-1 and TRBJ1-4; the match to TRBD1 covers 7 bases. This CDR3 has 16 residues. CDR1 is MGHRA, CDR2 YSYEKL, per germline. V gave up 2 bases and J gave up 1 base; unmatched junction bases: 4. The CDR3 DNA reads TGCGCCAGCAGCCAACCCCCAGGGGGAACTAATGAAAAACTGTTTTTT. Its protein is CASSQPPGGTNEKLFF.

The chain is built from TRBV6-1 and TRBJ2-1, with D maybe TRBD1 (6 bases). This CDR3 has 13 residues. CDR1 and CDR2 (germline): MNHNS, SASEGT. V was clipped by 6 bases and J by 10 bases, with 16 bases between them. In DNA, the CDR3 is TGTGCCAGCAGCGAAAGGCAGGGGTGGGAGCAGTTCTTC. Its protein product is CASSERQGWEQFF.

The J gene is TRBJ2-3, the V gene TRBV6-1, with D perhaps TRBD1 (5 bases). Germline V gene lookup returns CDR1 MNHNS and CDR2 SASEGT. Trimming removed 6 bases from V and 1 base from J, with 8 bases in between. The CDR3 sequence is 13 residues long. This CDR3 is CASRRRGTDTQYF. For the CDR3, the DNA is TGTGCCAGCAGGCGCAGGGGCACAGATACGCAGTATTTT.

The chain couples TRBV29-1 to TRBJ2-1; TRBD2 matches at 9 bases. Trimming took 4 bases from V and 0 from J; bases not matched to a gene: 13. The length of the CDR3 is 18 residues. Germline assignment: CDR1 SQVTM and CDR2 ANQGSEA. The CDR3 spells CSVVRTGTSRSSYNEQFF. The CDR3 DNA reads TGCAGCGTTGTCCGGACCGGGACTAGCAGGAGCTCCTACAATGAGCAGTTCTTC.

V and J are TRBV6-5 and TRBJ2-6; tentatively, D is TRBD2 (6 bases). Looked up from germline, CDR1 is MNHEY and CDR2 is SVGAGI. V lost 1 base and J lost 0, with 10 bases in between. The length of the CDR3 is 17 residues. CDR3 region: CASSYFGRLSGANVLTF. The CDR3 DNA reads TGTGCCAGCAGTTACTTCGGGAGACTCTCTGGGGCCAACGTCCTGACTTTC.

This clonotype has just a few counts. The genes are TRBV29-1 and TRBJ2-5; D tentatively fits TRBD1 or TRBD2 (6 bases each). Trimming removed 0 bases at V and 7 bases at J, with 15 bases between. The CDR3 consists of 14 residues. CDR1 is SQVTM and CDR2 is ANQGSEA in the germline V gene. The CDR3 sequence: CSVEESRGLGTQYF. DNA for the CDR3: TGCAGCGTTGAAGAATCCCGGGGGCTCGGGACCCAGTACTTC.

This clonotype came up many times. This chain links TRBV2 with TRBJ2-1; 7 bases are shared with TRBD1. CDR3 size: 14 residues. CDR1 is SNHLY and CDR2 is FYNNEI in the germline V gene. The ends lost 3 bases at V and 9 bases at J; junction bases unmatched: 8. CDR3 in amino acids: CASSDDREWGEQFF. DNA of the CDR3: TGTGCCAGCAGTGACGACAGGGAGTGGGGTGAGCAGTTCTTC.

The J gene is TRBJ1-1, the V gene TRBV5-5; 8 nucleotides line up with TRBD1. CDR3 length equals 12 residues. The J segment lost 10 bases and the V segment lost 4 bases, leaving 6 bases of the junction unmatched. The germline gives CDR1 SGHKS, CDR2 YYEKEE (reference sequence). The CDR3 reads CASSQQTGVAFF. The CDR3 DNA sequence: TGTGCCAGCAGCCAGCAGACAGGGGTAGCTTTCTTT.

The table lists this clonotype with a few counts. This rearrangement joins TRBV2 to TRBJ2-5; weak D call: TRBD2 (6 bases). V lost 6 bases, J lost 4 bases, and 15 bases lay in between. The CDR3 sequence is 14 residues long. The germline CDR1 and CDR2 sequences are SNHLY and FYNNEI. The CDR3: CASSQTRNGETQYF. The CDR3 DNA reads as TGTGCCAGCAGCCAGACTAGGAATGGAGAGACCCAGTACTTC.

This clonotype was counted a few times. The CDR3: CSVLQGRGTEAFF. The CDR3 nucleotides read TGCAGCGTTTTACAGGGTCGTGGAACTGAAGCTTTCTTT. The chain uses TRBV29-1 and TRBJ1-1; maybe TRBD1 (6 bases). The germline V and J ends were trimmed by 5 bases and 5 bases, with 15 bases remaining between them. CDR1 is SQVTM, CDR2 ANQGSEA, per germline. CDR3 length: 13 amino acids.

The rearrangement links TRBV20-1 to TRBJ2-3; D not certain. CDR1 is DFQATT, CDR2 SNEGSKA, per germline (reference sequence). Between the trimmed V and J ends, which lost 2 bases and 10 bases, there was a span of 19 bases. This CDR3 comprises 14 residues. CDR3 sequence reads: CSARPTLTAYPQYF. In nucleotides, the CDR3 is TGCAGTGCTAGACCTACCCTTACGGCCTATCCGCAGTATTTT.

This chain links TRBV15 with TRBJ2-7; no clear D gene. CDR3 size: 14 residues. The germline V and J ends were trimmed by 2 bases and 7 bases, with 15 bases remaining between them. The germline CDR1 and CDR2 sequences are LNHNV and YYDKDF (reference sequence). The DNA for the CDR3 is TGTGCCACCAGCAGACAGGTAACCTACAATGAGCAGTACTTC. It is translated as CATSRQVTYNEQYF. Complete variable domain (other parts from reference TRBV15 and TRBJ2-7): DAMVIQNPRYQVTQFGKPVTLSCSQTLNHNVMYWYQQKSSQAPKLLFHYYDKDFNNEADTPDNFQSRRPNTSFCFLDIRSPGLGDTAMYLCATSRQVTYNEQYFGPGTRLTVT.